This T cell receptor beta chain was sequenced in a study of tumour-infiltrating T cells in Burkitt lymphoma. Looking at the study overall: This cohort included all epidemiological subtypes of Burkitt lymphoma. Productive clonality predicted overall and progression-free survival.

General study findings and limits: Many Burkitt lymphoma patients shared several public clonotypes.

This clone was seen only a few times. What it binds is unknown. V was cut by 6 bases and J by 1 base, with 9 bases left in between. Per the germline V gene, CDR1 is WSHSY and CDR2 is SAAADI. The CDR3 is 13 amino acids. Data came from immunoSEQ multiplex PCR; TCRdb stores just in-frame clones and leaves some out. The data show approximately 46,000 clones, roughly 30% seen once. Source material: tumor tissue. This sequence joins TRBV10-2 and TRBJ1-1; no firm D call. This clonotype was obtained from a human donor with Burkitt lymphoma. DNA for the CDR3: TGCGCCAGCAGCGAGAACCGGAACACTGAAGCTTTCTTT. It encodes CASSENRNTEAFF.